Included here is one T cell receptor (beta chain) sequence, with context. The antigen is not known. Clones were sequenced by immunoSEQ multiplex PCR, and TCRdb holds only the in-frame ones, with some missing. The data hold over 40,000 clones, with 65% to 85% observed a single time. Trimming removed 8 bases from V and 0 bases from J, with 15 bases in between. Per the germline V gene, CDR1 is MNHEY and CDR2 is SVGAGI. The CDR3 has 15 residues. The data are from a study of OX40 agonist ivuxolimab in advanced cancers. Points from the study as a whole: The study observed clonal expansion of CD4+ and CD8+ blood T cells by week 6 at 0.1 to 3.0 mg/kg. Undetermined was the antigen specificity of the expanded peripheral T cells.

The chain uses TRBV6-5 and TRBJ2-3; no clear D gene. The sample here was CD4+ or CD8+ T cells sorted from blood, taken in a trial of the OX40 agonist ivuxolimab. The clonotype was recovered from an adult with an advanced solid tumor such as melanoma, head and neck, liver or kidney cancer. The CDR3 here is CASFFRQWSTDTQYF. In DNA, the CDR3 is TGTGCCAGCTTTTTTAGGCAGTGGAGCACAGATACGCAGTATTTT.